These T cell receptor beta chains were read from a single sample in a study of blood T cell repertoires in COVID-19. The data were produced by immunoSEQ multiplex PCR, yet TCRdb's version contains in-frame clones alone and is incomplete. The profile covers some 180,000 clones, with 85% appearing a single time and around 8% taken by the ten largest. Sequencing was carried out using peripheral blood. The receptors were gathered from a woman aged 55-70 years with acute or convalescent COVID-19. CDR3s include the opening cysteine and the closing phenylalanine or tryptophan. D genes are given only for firm matches.

d_call: TRBD2
v_call: TRBV30
cdr3_length: 15
j_call: TRBJ2-1
cdr3_aa: CAWDTSASSYNEQFF

d_call: TRBD1
v_call: TRBV27
cdr3_length: 16
j_call: TRBJ1-5
cdr3_aa: CASSLSGGQSNQPQHF

d_call: TRBD1
v_call: TRBV11-3
cdr3_length: 14
j_call: TRBJ1-1
cdr3_aa: CASRIRRDSAEAFF

d_call: NA
v_call: TRBV28
cdr3_length: 11
j_call: TRBJ2-7
cdr3_aa: CASSLRYEQYF

d_call: TRBD2
v_call: TRBV9
cdr3_length: 16
j_call: TRBJ2-5
cdr3_aa: CASSPRTSGGQETQYF

d_call: TRBD2
v_call: TRBV19
cdr3_length: 18
j_call: TRBJ2-3
cdr3_aa: CASSIDLTSGTITDTQYF

d_call: TRBD1
v_call: TRBV30
cdr3_length: 12
j_call: TRBJ1-1
cdr3_aa: CAWSAGGTEAFF

d_call: NA
v_call: TRBV5-1
cdr3_length: 15
j_call: TRBJ2-5
cdr3_aa: CASSAAGLGGETQYF

d_call: NA
v_call: TRBV11-2
cdr3_length: 14
j_call: TRBJ2-7
cdr3_aa: CASSSGFLSYEQYF

d_call: NA
v_call: TRBV2
cdr3_length: 13
j_call: TRBJ1-1
cdr3_aa: CASHVGLFTEAFF

d_call: TRBD1
v_call: TRBV18
cdr3_length: 15
j_call: TRBJ2-1
cdr3_aa: CASSPPNRGRNEQFF

d_call: NA
v_call: TRBV19
cdr3_length: 12
j_call: TRBJ1-5
cdr3_aa: CASSIRGTPQHF

d_call: NA
v_call: TRBV11-2
cdr3_length: 13
j_call: TRBJ2-1
cdr3_aa: CASSWGPYNEQFF

d_call: TRBD2
v_call: TRBV28
cdr3_length: 16
j_call: TRBJ2-1
cdr3_aa: CASSYPSGSSYNEQFF

d_call: TRBD2
v_call: TRBV24-1
cdr3_length: 13
j_call: TRBJ2-3
cdr3_aa: CATSPGLADTQYF

d_call: NA
v_call: TRBV7-9
cdr3_length: 14
j_call: TRBJ1-2
cdr3_aa: CASSFWSADYGYTF